This T cell receptor beta chain was captured in a study of blood T cell repertoires in COVID-19. Study overall: The United States, Italy and Spain provided the acute and convalescent COVID-19 samples. Sources were T cells, B-cell-depleted T cells, or PBMCs; the material itself was cDNA or gDNA.

Germline V gene lookup returns CDR1 LGHDT and CDR2 YNNKEL (reference sequence). The CDR3 runs to 16 residues. J lost 2 bases, V lost 1 base, and 4 bases had no gene match. In the study's own analysis: Estimates of nucleated cell counts were drawn from the amplification of reference gene primers. The assay was immunoSEQ multiplex PCR, and TCRdb's table has in-frame clones only and misses some. V and J calls and clone size are those listed in that table; D and trimming were worked out from the DNA. Found here are about 40,000 clones, approximately 81% of them singletons; the top ten hold roughly 15%. The TCR sequence derives from a human donor in a cohort sampled during active COVID-19. The chain recombines TRBV3-1 (or the pseudogene TRBV3-2) with TRBJ1-2; 10 positions match TRBD1. Material: peripheral blood. In nucleotides, the CDR3 is TGTGCCAGCAGCCAAGGTGGGACAGGGGCGAACTATGGCTACACCTTC. It encodes CASSQGGTGANYGYTF.